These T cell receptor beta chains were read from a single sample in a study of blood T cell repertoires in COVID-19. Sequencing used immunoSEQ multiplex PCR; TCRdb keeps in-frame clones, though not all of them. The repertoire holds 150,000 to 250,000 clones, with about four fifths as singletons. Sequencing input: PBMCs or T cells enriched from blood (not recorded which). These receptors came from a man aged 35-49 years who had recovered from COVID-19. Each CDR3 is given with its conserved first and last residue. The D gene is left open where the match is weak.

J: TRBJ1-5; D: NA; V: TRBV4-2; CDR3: CASSQVRAQGNQPQHF
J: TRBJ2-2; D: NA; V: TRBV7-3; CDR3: CASSLRPQGAANTGELFF
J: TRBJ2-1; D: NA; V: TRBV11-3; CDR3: CASSLRESEQFF
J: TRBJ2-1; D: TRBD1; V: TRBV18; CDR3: CASSPSIKDRGTYNEQFF
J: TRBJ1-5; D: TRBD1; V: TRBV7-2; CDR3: CASSTRQGWEPQHF
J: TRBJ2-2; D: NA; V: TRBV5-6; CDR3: CASSLAAAGWNTGELFF
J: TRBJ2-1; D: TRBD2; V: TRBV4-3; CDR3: CASSSRTSGVYNEQFF
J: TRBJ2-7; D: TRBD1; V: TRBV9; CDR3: CASSVGTGGFDEQYF
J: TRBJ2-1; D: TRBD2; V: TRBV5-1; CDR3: CASSRIGGGHEQFF
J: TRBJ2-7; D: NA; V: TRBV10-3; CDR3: CAISENRDWSYEQYF
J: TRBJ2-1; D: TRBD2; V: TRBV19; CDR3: CASSIQRGYNEQFF
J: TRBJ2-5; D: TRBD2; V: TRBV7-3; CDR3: CASSSHGTRVNQETQYF
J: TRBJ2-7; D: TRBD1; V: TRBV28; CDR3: CASGGQGVSPYEQYF
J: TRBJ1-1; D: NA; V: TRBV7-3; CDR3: CASSLNPGGTEAFF
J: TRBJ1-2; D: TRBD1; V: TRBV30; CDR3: CAQQGNNYGYTF
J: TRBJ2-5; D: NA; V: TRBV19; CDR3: CASSIGWTVGETQYF
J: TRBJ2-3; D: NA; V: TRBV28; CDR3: CASSLGLRGDTQYF
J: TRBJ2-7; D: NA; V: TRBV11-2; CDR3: CASSRGASYEQYF
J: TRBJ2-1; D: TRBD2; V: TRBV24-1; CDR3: CATSGTSGSTAEQFF
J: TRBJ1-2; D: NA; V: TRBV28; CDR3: CASREGGGLNYGYTF